The sample holds many counts of the clone carrying this T cell receptor delta chain. Vgamma9/Vdelta2+ and Vdelta2-negative gammadelta T cells were flow-sorted from PBMC for bulk sequencing. Germline CDR1 and CDR2: TSWWSYY and QGS. Trimming shortened V by 0 bases and J by 0 bases, and 20 bases separated the two germline ends. This CDR3 is built from 20 residues. Both TRG and TRD chains were sequenced from each sorted sample. TCRdb reanalyzed the multiplex PCR reads using CATT. The sample lists about 89,000 delta-chain clones, under 1.5% occurring once. These data originate in a study of γδ T cells in repeated Plasmodium falciparum infection.

This sequence originates from a pool of human donors (malaria-infected and uninfected, not separated). The specimen sequenced was gamma-delta T cells from blood. The chain employs TRDV1 and TRDJ2; D unresolved. Here the CDR3 reads CALGELRGVATPPLTAQLFF. The DNA of the CDR3 is TGTGCTCTTGGGGAACTTCGCGGGGTGGCGACCCCGCCTTTGACAGCACAACTCTTCTTT.